Listed below are T cell receptor beta chains from one sample, sequenced in a study of blood T cell repertoires in COVID-19. Data came from immunoSEQ multiplex PCR; TCRdb stores just in-frame clones and leaves some out. This sample has 13,000 or so clones; around 70% occur once, and the top ten carry around 10%. The sequenced sample was peripheral blood. These receptors all come from a man aged 55 to 69 with COVID-19, enrolled during active disease. The CDR3 runs from the conserved cysteine through the conserved F or W. Each record gives: CDR3 length, J gene, V gene, D gene, clone size, CDR3 protein, CDR3 DNA. D genes are given only for firm matches. Where a row states a size, it is once, few, many or the class of an expanded clone; other rows omit it.

14,TRBJ2-1,TRBV29-1,TRBD2,.,CSALGAGEGGEQFF,TGCAGCGCCCTGGGCGCGGGAGAAGGAGGTGAGCAGTTCTTC
14,TRBJ1-1,TRBV6-2/TRBV6-3,TRBD1,once,CASSYLDRVGEAFF,TGTGCCAGCAGTTACCTGGACAGGGTAGGCGAAGCTTTCTTT
16,TRBJ1-4,TRBV14,.,.,CASSPGQKATNEKLFF,TGTGCCAGCAGCCCCGGACAGAAAGCAACTAATGAAAAACTGTTTTTT
14,TRBJ2-5,TRBV7-2,TRBD2,.,CASRPTSGASFEHF,TGTGCCAGCAGGCCGACTAGCGGCGCTTCTTTTGAGCACTTC
18,TRBJ2-1,TRBV4-3,TRBD2,.,CASSQDRLAGGNYNEQFF,TGCGCCAGCAGCCAAGATCGACTAGCGGGAGGGAACTACAATGAGCAGTTCTTC
14,TRBJ2-7,TRBV28,TRBD2,.,CASSLRGISYEQYF,TGTGCCAGCAGTTTGCGGGGGATTAGCTACGAGCAGTACTTC
16,TRBJ2-2,TRBV2,TRBD2,few,CASSRTSGGQGGELFF,TGTGCCAGCAGTCGGACTAGCGGGGGGCAGGGCGGGGAGCTGTTTTTT
16,TRBJ2-2,TRBV9,.,.,CASSAVWRENTGELFF,TGTGCCAGCAGCGCCGTCTGGAGGGAGAACACCGGGGAGCTGTTTTTT
17,TRBJ1-2,TRBV10-3,.,.,CAISESDVRGKNYGYTF,TGTGCCATCAGTGAGTCCGACGTTAGAGGCAAAAACTATGGCTACACCTTC
16,TRBJ1-1,TRBV2,.,.,CASSESTLIVNTEAFF,TGTGCCAGCAGTGAAAGTACCTTGATAGTTAACACTGAAGCTTTCTTT
16,TRBJ2-3,TRBV24-1,.,.,CATSSPRGGYSDTQYF,TGTGCCACCAGTTCCCCTCGTGGGGGGTATTCAGATACGCAGTATTTT
14,TRBJ2-2,TRBV6-4,.,.,CASSLEEGTGELFF,TGTGCCAGCAGTTTAGAGGAAGGAACCGGGGAGCTGTTTTTT
16,TRBJ2-2,TRBV7-7,TRBD2,.,CASSFELAGVGGELFF,TGTGCTAGCAGCTTTGAGTTAGCGGGAGTTGGCGGGGAGCTGTTTTTT
16,TRBJ2-1,TRBV19,TRBD1,.,CASSIWQGATHNEQFF,TGTGCCAGTAGTATCTGGCAGGGGGCTACCCACAATGAGCAGTTCTTC
16,TRBJ2-5,TRBV5-5,TRBD2,.,CASSLEIAGGRETQYF,TGTGCCAGCAGCTTGGAAATAGCGGGGGGTCGGGAGACCCAGTACTTC
16,TRBJ1-2,TRBV4-1,TRBD1,.,CASSQLIPGTDYGYTF,TGCGCCAGCAGCCAACTAATACCCGGGACAGACTATGGCTACACCTTC
13,TRBJ2-2,TRBV24-1,TRBD1,once,CATTGQGTGELFF,TGTGCCACCACAGGACAGGGGACCGGGGAGCTGTTTTTT
13,TRBJ1-6,TRBV30,.,.,CAWSLGRGSPLHF,TGTGCCTGGAGTCTGGGAAGGGGATCACCCCTCCACTTT
12,TRBJ1-2,TRBV6-5,.,.,CASSRTDYGYTF,TGTGCCAGCAGTCGGACAGACTATGGCTACACCTTC
15,TRBJ1-6,TRBV27,.,few,CASSPRENYNSPLHF,TGTGCCAGCAGCCCGCGCGAGAACTATAATTCACCCCTCCACTTT
15,TRBJ2-5,TRBV2,TRBD2,.,CASSSTSGGEETQYF,TGTGCCAGCAGTTCTACTAGCGGGGGGGAAGAGACCCAGTACTTC
16,TRBJ2-1,TRBV9,.,.,CASSLDGTFFYNEQFF,TGTGCCAGCAGCCTAGACGGGACATTCTTCTACAATGAGCAGTTCTTC
16,TRBJ2-5,TRBV9,.,.,CASSGGAGSGLETQYF,TGTGCCAGCAGCGGTGGAGCTGGCAGCGGCCTTGAGACCCAGTACTTC
15,TRBJ1-2,TRBV18,TRBD1,.,CASSSRQGPPEGYTF,TGTGCCAGCTCATCAAGACAGGGGCCGCCTGAAGGCTACACCTTC
13,TRBJ1-1,TRBV9,.,.,CASSVKAGTEAFF,TGTGCCAGCAGCGTAAAGGCGGGCACTGAAGCTTTCTTT
14,TRBJ2-1,TRBV19,.,.,CASSIFIRDNEQFF,TGTGCCAGTAGTATTTTCATTCGGGACAATGAGCAGTTCTTC
17,TRBJ1-3,TRBV25-1,TRBD1,.,CASSDWGQESSGNTIYF,TGTGCCAGCAGTGACTGGGGACAGGAGAGCTCTGGAAACACCATATATTTT
14,TRBJ2-5,TRBV27,.,.,CASSFQRWGETQYF,TGTGCCAGCAGTTTTCAGAGGTGGGGCGAGACCCAGTACTTC
15,TRBJ1-2,TRBV11-3,TRBD1,.,CASSLFSGTDYGYTF,TGTGCCAGCAGCCTCTTTTCCGGGACAGACTATGGCTACACCTTC
13,TRBJ1-3,TRBV3-1/TRBV3-2,.,.,CASGSNSGNTIYF,TGTGCCAGCGGTAGTAACTCTGGAAACACCATATATTTT
13,TRBJ2-7,TRBV3-1/TRBV3-2,.,few,CASSPSFYYEQYF,TGTGCCAGCAGCCCGTCGTTCTACTACGAGCAGTACTTC
11,TRBJ1-3,TRBV28,.,few,CASSPGWTIYF,TGTGCCAGCAGTCCCGGTTGGACCATATATTTT
14,TRBJ2-7,TRBV18,.,.,CASSPGLAADEQYF,TGTGCCAGCTCACCAGGGCTAGCAGCGGACGAGCAGTACTTC
14,TRBJ1-1,TRBV5-1,.,.,CASSSNLGGTEAFF,TGCGCCAGCAGCTCCAACCTGGGGGGCACTGAAGCTTTCTTT
14,TRBJ2-3,TRBV29-1,TRBD2,once,CSGEERGGFDTQYF,TGCAGCGGCGAGGAGCGGGGGGGCTTTGATACGCAGTATTTT
15,TRBJ1-3,TRBV5-1,TRBD1,.,CASSLEGAGGNTIYF,TGCGCCAGCAGCTTGGAGGGGGCCGGCGGAAACACCATATATTTT
12,TRBJ1-3,TRBV29-1,.,.,CSVEVSRGTIYF,TGCAGCGTTGAAGTTTCGAGGGGGACCATATATTTT
14,TRBJ2-2,TRBV11-2,.,.,CASSLAPNTGELFF,TGTGCCAGCAGCTTAGCTCCTAACACCGGGGAGCTGTTTTTT
14,TRBJ2-7,TRBV12-5,TRBD1,.,CASGLEGAFYEQYF,TGTGCTAGTGGTTTGGAGGGGGCGTTCTACGAGCAGTACTTC
15,TRBJ1-1,TRBV28,TRBD1,.,CASSQWDRGKTEAFF,TGTGCCAGCAGTCAATGGGACAGGGGAAAGACTGAAGCTTTCTTT
13,TRBJ2-1,TRBV29-1,.,.,CSGFGGAYNEQFF,TGCAGCGGTTTTGGCGGGGCGTACAATGAGCAGTTCTTC
16,TRBJ2-7,TRBV6-5,TRBD1,.,CASSYTLADRVYEQYF,TGTGCCAGCAGTTACACACTGGCGGACAGGGTGTACGAGCAGTACTTC
14,TRBJ2-5,TRBV7-7,TRBD2,.,CASSFRGEQETQYF,TGTGCTAGCAGCTTCCGGGGGGAACAAGAGACCCAGTACTTC
16,TRBJ1-4,TRBV28,TRBD1,medium-sized,CASSEALRGLREKLFF,TGTGCCAGCAGTGAAGCTCTCAGGGGGCTCCGTGAAAAACTGTTTTTT
14,TRBJ1-2,TRBV6-5,TRBD1,.,CASSTRTGYYGYTF,TGTGCCAGCAGCACTAGGACAGGGTACTATGGCTACACCTTC
15,TRBJ2-1,TRBV3-1/TRBV3-2,.,.,CASSQDPFEGDEQFF,TGTGCCAGCAGCCAAGATCCATTCGAGGGGGATGAGCAGTTCTTC
14,TRBJ2-7,TRBV5-1,TRBD1,.,CASSFGDRVYEQYF,TGCGCCAGCAGCTTTGGGGACAGGGTCTACGAGCAGTACTTC
15,TRBJ2-3,TRBV7-6,.,.,CASSLDRGWTDTQYF,TGTGCCAGCAGCTTAGATCGGGGTTGGACAGATACGCAGTATTTT
9,TRBJ1-1,TRBV9,.,.,CASSSGAFF,TGTGCCAGCAGCTCAGGAGCTTTCTTT
15,TRBJ2-5,TRBV9,TRBD2,few,CASSVTGTSEETQYF,TGTGCCAGCAGCGTAACCGGGACTAGCGAAGAGACCCAGTACTTC
16,TRBJ2-1,TRBV27,.,medium-sized,CASSQDQTSSYNEQFF,TGTGCCAGCAGTCAAGACCAGACTAGCTCCTACAATGAGCAGTTCTTC
15,TRBJ1-5,TRBV27,.,.,CASSPRGQFNQPQHF,TGTGCCAGCAGTCCCCGTGGACAGTTCAATCAGCCCCAGCATTTT
17,TRBJ1-1,TRBV7-9,.,.,CASSLDPDSWGLSEAFF,TGTGCCAGCAGCTTAGACCCGGACAGCTGGGGGCTTTCGGAAGCTTTCTTT
16,TRBJ2-1,TRBV7-9,.,few,CASSLLARNSYNEQFF,TGTGCCAGCAGCTTACTAGCGCGAAACTCCTACAATGAGCAGTTCTTC
15,TRBJ1-5,TRBV11-3,TRBD1,.,CASSPDRDSNQPQHF,TGTGCCAGCAGCCCGGACAGGGATAGCAATCAGCCCCAGCATTTT